This TCR beta chain derives from a study of low-dose radiotherapy and immunotherapy resistance in tumors. Study context: The treatment that patients received was intravenous nivolumab 240 mg every two weeks plus ipilimumab 1 mg/kg every six weeks. Intravenously given cyclophosphamide 200 mg/m2 followed a two-week schedule that placed each dose one day before radiation and immunotherapy.

First-strand cDNA relied on TRAV- and TRBV-specific primers spanning alpha and beta chains. The authors amplified TCRs for approximately 18 PCR cycles with a constant-region primer and a V-primer adapter. TCRdb passed the reads through MiXCR, listing each CDR3 protein once. The sample includes more than 50,000 distinct CDR3 sequences, about 30% of them seen just once. Indicated time point: before trial treatment. Donors were dosed with nivolumab and ipilimumab; they also received aspirin, low-dose cyclophosphamide and low-dose radiotherapy. This clonotype was found many times. The sequence derives from a male donor with rectosigmoid adenocarcinoma. The material sequenced was PBMCs, taken before treatment.

The CDR3 DNA reads TGCAGTGCTAGCCCGGGCTACGAGCAGTACTTC. It codes for CSASPGYEQYF. This chain joins TRBV20-1 and TRBJ2-7; D remains unclear. CDR3 length equals 11 residues. Germline V lookup: CDR1 DFQATT, CDR2 SNEGSKA (reference sequence). Trimming left V 3 bases short and J 3 bases short, with 6 bases between.